The clone carrying this TCR beta chain was counted a single time. Its target is not known. The Oncomine TCR Beta short-read assay was what sequenced the DNA obtained from cultured CD4+ T cells. TCRdb recomputed calls from the PCR reads with MiXCR, one row per CDR3 protein. Of around 15,000 distinct CDR3 sequences in the sample, 45% to 60% are singletons; the top ten hold about a fifth. The sample comes from a study of vaccination and CD4 T cells after COVID-19. Study-wide context: Sampling after COVID took place at a median of about 98 days (range 35 to 161) following diagnosis.

Indicated treatment: roughly 10-day PBMC culture with coronavirus spike peptide pools or control peptides (ViraFEST assay). Before TCRs were sequenced, ViraFEST expanded antigen-specific T cells with peptide pools. The source material was CD4+ T cells from blood, cultured in vitro, sampled before SARS-CoV-2 vaccination. The sequence was obtained from a human donor who had recovered from COVID-19.

CDR3 nucleotides: TGCGCCAGCAGCTTGAGCGGGAACAGTAGGACTGAAGCTTTCTTT. Residues: CASSLSGNSRTEAFF. The rearrangement uses TRBV5-1 and TRBJ1-1; D call uncertain. Trimming cost V 1 base and J 5 bases, with 15 bases left between them. The length of the CDR3 is 15 residues. Germline assignment: CDR1 SGHRS and CDR2 YFSETQ.